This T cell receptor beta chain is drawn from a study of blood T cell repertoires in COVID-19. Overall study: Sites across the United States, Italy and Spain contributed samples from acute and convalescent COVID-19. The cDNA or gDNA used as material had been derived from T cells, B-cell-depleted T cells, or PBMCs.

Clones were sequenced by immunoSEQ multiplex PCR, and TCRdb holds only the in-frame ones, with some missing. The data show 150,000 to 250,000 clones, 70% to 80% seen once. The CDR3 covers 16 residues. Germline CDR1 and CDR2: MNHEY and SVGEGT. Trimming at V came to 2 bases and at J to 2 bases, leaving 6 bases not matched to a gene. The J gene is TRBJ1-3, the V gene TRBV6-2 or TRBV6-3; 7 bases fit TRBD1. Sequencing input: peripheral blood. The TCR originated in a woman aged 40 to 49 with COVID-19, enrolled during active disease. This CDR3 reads CASSYPTGRTGNTIYF. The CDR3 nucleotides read TGTGCCAGCAGTTACCCGACAGGGCGCACTGGAAACACCATATATTTT.